The clone carrying this T cell receptor beta chain showed up many times. This sample is part of a study of human T cells and chemical hapten exposure. Specified time point: healthy volunteer bleed at 6 weeks. Extraction of total RNA was performed on unfractionated whole blood. Per the authors' pipeline: Samples held a median of 95,638 TCRs, range about 23,224–700,000. Via MiXCR, TCRdb re-called the RACE reads, giving one row per CDR3 protein. The authors' filters were not applied to this entry. The sample lists tens of thousands of distinct CDR3 sequences; roughly 5% were seen once. This clonotype was sampled from a human donor in good health. Some clones in this sample may be carry-over from other donors' samples. Specimen: whole blood.

The CDR3 here is CASSFSGAGTGHYEQYF. In nucleotides, the CDR3 is TGTGCCAGCAGCTTTAGCGGTGCCGGGACAGGGCATTACGAGCAGTACTTC. V gene TRBV5-5 combines with J gene TRBJ2-7; TRBD1 matches at 9 bases. Trimming removed 2 bases from V and 4 bases from J; junction bases left unmatched: 13. The V gene's germline CDR1 is SGHKS and CDR2 YYEKEE (reference sequence). The CDR3 runs 17 residues.